The 13 T cell receptor beta chains given below trace back to one sample, sequenced in a study of T cell responses to AZD1222 COVID-19 vaccine. The method was immunoSEQ multiplex PCR; TCRdb's version includes in-frame clones alone and lacks a portion of them. The repertoire consists of over 85,000 clones, with 84% occurring once and the leading ten covering about a sixth. This material consisted of peripheral blood, taken on day 0 of AZD1222 vaccination. The source of these receptors is an adult in good health.

The V and J genes are TRBV4-3 and TRBJ2-3; TRBD2 might be the D (5 bases). Germline assignment: CDR1 LGHNA and CDR2 YSLEER. The CDR3 has 15 residues. The V gene lost 0 bases and the J gene lost 6 bases, with 13 bases spanning the gap. In nucleotides, the CDR3 is TGCGCCAGCAGCCAAGATGCCCGGACTGGGGATACGCAGTATTTT. Translating gives CASSQDARTGDTQYF.

The rearrangement links TRBV2 to TRBJ2-1; 7 nucleotides align to TRBD1. Germline V gene sequence: CDR1 SNHLY, CDR2 FYNNEI. V lost 5 bases to trimming and J lost 9 bases; unmatched junction nucleotides: 7. CDR3 length: 13 residues. The CDR3 protein is CASSLDRWGEQFF. DNA for the CDR3: TGTGCCAGCAGTTTGGACAGGTGGGGTGAGCAGTTCTTC.

This chain links TRBV12-2 with TRBJ2-2; the table's D call TRBD2 went unverified against the DNA. TRBV12-2 is a listed pseudogene. This CDR3 is built from 19 residues. Here the CDR3 reads CASRLEIWGLVPSTGELFF. The CDR3 bases are TGTGCAAGTCGCTTAGAGATATGGGGACTAGTGCCTTCCACCGGGGAGCTGTTTTTT.

The sample holds a few counts of this clone. The chain carries TRBV7-2 and TRBJ1-1; tentatively, D is TRBD1 (5 bases). This CDR3 is built from 14 residues. The germline V gene has CDR1 SGHTA and CDR2 FQGNSA. Between the trimmed V and J ends, which lost 4 bases and 5 bases, there was a span of 14 bases. The CDR3 is CASSSGPWGTEAFF. The CDR3 DNA reads as TGTGCCAGCAGCTCTGGACCCTGGGGGACTGAAGCTTTCTTT.

The chain couples TRBV5-4 to TRBJ2-7; TRBD2 agrees at 9 bases. V gave up 1 base and J gave up 6 bases; unmatched junction bases: 8. Germline V gene lookup returns CDR1 SGHNT and CDR2 YYREEE (reference sequence). The CDR3 length is 15 residues. The DNA of the CDR3 is TGTGCCAGCAGCTTGTCTGGCGGGAGGGCCTCCGAGCAGTACTTC. This sequence encodes CASSLSGGRASEQYF.

The genes are TRBV19 and TRBJ1-6; 7 bases align to TRBD1. From germline, CDR1 is LNHDA and CDR2 SQIVND (reference sequence). The CDR3 length is 17 residues. V dropped 4 bases and J dropped 0; count of bases not matched to a gene: 6. The CDR3 region is CASSTEQGNSYNSPLHF. CDR3 DNA: TGTGCCAGTAGTACAGAACAGGGGAACTCCTATAATTCACCCCTCCACTTT.

V is TRBV3-1 (or the pseudogene TRBV3-2) and J is TRBJ2-1; 11 positions agree with TRBD2. Unmatched junction bases numbered 5, after V lost 1 base and J lost 6 bases. This CDR3 has 16 residues. The germline V gene encodes CDR1 LGHDT and CDR2 YNNKEL (reference sequence). The CDR3 is CASSQGVLAGVNEQFF. DNA for the CDR3: TGTGCCAGCAGCCAAGGGGTACTAGCGGGAGTCAATGAGCAGTTCTTC.

The rearrangement uses TRBV15 and TRBJ1-6, with unresolved D. CDR3 length equals 17 residues. Trimming removed 0 bases at V and 8 bases at J, with 17 bases between. Germline CDR1 reads LNHNV; CDR2 reads YYDKDF (reference sequence). CDR3 protein: CATSRDLIDGLDSPLHF. Written as DNA, the CDR3 is TGTGCCACCAGCAGAGATCTGATCGACGGCCTAGATTCACCCCTCCACTTT.

The V and J genes are TRBV27 and TRBJ2-1, with 14 nucleotides matching TRBD2. CDR1 and CDR2 from the germline V gene are MNHEY and SMNVEV (reference sequence). The CDR3 runs to 16 residues. J gave up 8 bases and V 6 bases, and 9 bases lay outside the gene matches. As DNA, the CDR3 is TGTGCCAGCAGATCACGGACTAGCGGGAGGCGGGATGAGCAGTTCTTC. This translates into CASRSRTSGRRDEQFF.

V gene TRBV2 combines with J gene TRBJ1-2; D might be TRBD1 (5 bases). Trimming took 5 bases from V and 4 from J, leaving 14 bases between them. CDR3 length: 14 amino acids. Germline V CDR1 and CDR2: SNHLY, FYNNEI. The CDR3 spells CASSQTAAGYGYTF. The CDR3 DNA sequence: TGTGCCAGCAGTCAGACAGCCGCAGGCTATGGCTACACCTTC.

The CDR3 spells CASSDFGRETFF. DNA of the CDR3: TGTGCCAGCAGTGATTTCGGGAGGGAAACTTTCTTT. The J gene is TRBJ1-1, the V gene TRBV6-1; D is uncertain. The CDR3 totals 12 residues. CDR1 MNHNS and CDR2 SASEGT come from the germline V gene. With 3 bases removed from V and 12 bases from J, the gap between germline ends came to 14 bases.

The chain has TRBV2 and TRBJ1-3; D possibly corresponds to TRBD1 (6 bases). The CDR3 loop spans 15 amino acids. The V gene's germline CDR1 is SNHLY and CDR2 FYNNEI. The V gene lost 5 bases and the J gene lost 0 bases, with 11 bases spanning the gap. The CDR3 here is CASSTDRSSGNTIYF. The CDR3 DNA is TGTGCCAGCAGTACCGACAGGAGCTCTGGAAACACCATATATTTT.

The rearrangement joins TRBV6-1 to TRBJ1-6; D is possibly TRBD1 (5 bases). Trimming left V 1 base short and J 6 bases short, with 13 bases between. This CDR3 is 16 amino acids long. Per germline, CDR1 MNHNS and CDR2 SASEGT. CDR3 amino acids: CASSEGSGGSNSPLHF. The CDR3 DNA follows: TGTGCCAGCAGTGAAGGGTCGGGGGGTTCTAATTCACCCCTCCACTTT.